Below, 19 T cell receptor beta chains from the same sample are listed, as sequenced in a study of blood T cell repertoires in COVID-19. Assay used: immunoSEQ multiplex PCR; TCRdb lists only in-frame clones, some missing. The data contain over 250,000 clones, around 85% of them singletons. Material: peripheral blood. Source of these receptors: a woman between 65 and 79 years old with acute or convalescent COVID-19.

CDR3 coding DNA: TGTGCCAGCAGCACGCCGGGACTAGCGGGGGCCCTAGCTCCCGGGGAGCTGTTTTTT. The encoded protein is CASSTPGLAGALAPGELFF. The gene calls are TRBV14 and TRBJ2-2, with 14 bases aligning to TRBD2. V lost 5 bases, J lost 6 bases, and 14 bases stayed unmatched. Germline CDR1 and CDR2: SGHDN and FVKESK. The CDR3 contains 19 residues.

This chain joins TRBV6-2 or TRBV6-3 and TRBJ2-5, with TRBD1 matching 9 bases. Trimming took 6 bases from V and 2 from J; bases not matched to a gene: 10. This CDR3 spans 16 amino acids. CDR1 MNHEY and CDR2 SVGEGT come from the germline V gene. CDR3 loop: CASSPTGTGPQETQYF. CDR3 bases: TGTGCCAGCAGCCCTACCGGGACAGGGCCTCAAGAGACCCAGTACTTC.

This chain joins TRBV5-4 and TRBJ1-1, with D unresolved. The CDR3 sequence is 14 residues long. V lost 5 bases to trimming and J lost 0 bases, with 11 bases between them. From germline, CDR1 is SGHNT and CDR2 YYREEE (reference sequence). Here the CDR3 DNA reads TGTGCCAGCAGAGTCAGCGGGATGAACACTGAAGCTTTCTTT. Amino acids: CASRVSGMNTEAFF.

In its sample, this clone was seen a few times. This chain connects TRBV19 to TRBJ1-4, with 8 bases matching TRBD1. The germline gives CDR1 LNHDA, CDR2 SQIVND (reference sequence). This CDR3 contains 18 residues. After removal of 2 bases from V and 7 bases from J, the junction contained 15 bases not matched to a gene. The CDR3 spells CASSILRWPRGRGEKLFF. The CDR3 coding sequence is TGTGCCAGTAGTATACTTAGATGGCCCAGGGGGCGCGGTGAAAAACTGTTTTTT.

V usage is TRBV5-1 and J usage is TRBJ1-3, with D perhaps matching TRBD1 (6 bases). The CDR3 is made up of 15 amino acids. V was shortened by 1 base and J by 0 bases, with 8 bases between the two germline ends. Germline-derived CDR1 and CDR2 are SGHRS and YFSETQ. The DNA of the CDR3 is TGCGCCAGCAGCTTGCAGGGGACCTCTGGAAACACCATATATTTT. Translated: CASSLQGTSGNTIYF.

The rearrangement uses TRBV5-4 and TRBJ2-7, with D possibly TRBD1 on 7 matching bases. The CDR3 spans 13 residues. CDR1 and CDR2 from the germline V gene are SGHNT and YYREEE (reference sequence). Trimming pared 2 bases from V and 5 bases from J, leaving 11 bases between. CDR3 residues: CASSLAGGNEQYF. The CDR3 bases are TGTGCCAGCAGCTTAGCAGGGGGGAACGAGCAGTACTTC.

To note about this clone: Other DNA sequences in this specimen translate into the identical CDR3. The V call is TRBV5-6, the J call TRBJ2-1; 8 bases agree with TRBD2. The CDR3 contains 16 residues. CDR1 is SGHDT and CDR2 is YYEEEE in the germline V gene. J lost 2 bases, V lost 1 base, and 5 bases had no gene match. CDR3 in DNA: TGTGCCAGCAGCTTGCCGGGCGGGGGGACCTACAATGAGCAGTTCTTC. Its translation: CASSLPGGGTYNEQFF. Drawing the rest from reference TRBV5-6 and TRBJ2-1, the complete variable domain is DAGVTQSPTHLIKTRGQQVTLRCSPKSGHDTVSWYQQALGQGPQFIFQYYEEEERQRGNFPDRFSGHQFPNYSSELNVNALLLGDSALYLCASSLPGGGTYNEQFFGPGTRLTVL.

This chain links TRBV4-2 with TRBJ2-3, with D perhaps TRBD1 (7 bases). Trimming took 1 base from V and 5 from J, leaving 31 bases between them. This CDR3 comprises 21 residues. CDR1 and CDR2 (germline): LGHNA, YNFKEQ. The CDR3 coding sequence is TGTGCCAGCAGCCAAGGGAGGGGCTTTTTTGTTCAGGGGGGCCGGGAAGATACGCAGTATTTT. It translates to CASSQGRGFFVQGGREDTQYF.

The CDR3 DNA reads TGTGCCAGCAGTTTGGCAGGGGGCTACGAGCAGTACTTC. It is translated as CASSLAGGYEQYF. The chain is built from TRBV12-3 or TRBV12-4 and TRBJ2-7; TRBD1 aligns across 7 bases. The CDR3 loop spans 13 amino acids. J was trimmed by 3 bases and V by 3 bases; bases with no gene match: 2.

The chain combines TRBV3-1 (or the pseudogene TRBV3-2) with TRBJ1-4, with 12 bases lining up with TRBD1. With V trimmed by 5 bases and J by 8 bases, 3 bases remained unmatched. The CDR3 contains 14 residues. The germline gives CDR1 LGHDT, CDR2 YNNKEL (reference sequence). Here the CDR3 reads CASSGTGGDEKLFF. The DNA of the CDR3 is TGTGCCAGCAGCGGGACAGGGGGCGACGAAAAACTGTTTTTT.

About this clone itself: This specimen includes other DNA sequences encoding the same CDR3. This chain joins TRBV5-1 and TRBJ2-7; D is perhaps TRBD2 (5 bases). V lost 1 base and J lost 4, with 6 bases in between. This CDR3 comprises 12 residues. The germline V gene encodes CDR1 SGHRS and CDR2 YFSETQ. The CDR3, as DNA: TGCGCCAGCAGCTTGTCGGGGTACGAGCAGTACTTC. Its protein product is CASSLSGYEQYF.

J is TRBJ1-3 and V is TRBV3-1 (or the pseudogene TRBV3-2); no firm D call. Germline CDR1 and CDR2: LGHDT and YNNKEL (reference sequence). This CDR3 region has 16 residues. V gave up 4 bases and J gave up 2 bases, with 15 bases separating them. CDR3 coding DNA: TGTGCCAGCAGCCGTAGGTCAGCCCAGGCTGGAAACACCATATATTTT. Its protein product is CASSRRSAQAGNTIYF.

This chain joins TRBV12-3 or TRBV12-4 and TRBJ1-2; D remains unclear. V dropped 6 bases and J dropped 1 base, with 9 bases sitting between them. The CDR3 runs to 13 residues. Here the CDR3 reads CASRPGINYGYTF. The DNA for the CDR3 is TGTGCCAGCAGGCCGGGGATTAACTATGGCTACACCTTC.

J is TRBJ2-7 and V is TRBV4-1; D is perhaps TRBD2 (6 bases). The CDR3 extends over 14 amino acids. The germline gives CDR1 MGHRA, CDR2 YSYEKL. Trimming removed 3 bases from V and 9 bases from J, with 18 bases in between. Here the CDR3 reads CASSQPTEGKVQYF. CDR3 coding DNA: TGCGCCAGCAGCCAGCCTACGGAGGGAAAGGTGCAGTACTTC.

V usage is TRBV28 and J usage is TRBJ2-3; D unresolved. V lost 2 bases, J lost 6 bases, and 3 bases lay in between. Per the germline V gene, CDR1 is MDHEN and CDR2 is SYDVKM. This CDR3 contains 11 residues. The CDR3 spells CASSLRDTQYF. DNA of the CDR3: TGTGCCAGCAGTTTACGGGATACGCAGTATTTT.

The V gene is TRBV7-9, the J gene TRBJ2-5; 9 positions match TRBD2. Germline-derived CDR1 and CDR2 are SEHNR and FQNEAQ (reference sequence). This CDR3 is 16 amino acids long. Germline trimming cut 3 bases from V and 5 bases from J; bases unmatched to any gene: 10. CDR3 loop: CASSFLPSGVQETQYF. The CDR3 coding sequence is TGTGCCAGCAGCTTTTTACCTAGCGGGGTTCAGGAGACCCAGTACTTC.

The CDR3 spells CASSPRQGSYEQYF. CDR3 bases: TGCGCCAGCAGCCCTCGACAGGGCTCCTACGAGCAGTACTTC. This chain connects TRBV5-1 to TRBJ2-7, with 7 nucleotides matching TRBD1. Germline CDR1 and CDR2: SGHRS and YFSETQ. Trimming at V came to 4 bases and at J to 0 bases, leaving 4 bases not matched to a gene. This CDR3 spans 14 amino acids. Based on the CDR3 plus reference TRBV5-1 and TRBJ2-7, the full variable domain is KAGVTQTPRYLIKTRGQQVTLSCSPISGHRSVSWYQQTPGQGLQFLFEYFSETQRNKGNFPGRFSGRQFSNSRSEMNVSTLELGDSALYLCASSPRQGSYEQYFGPGTRLTVT.

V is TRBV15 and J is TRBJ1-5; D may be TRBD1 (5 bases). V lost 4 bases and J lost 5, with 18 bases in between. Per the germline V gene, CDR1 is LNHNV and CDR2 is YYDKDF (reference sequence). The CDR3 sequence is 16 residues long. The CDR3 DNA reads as TGTGCCACCAGCATTGCCTGGGGCGGAGAACATCAGCCCCAGCATTTT. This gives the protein CATSIAWGGEHQPQHF.

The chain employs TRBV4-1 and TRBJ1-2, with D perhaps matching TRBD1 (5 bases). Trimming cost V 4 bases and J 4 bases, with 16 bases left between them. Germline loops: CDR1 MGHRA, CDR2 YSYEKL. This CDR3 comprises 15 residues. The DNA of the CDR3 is TGCGCCAGCAGCCCGTATCCAACGGGGGGCTATGGCTACACCTTC. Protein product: CASSPYPTGGYGYTF.